Detailed here is one T cell receptor (beta chain). These data originate in a study of blood T cell repertoires in COVID-19. The wider study: Samples taken during acute and convalescent COVID-19 were collected in the United States, Italy and Spain. T cells, B-cell-depleted T cells, or PBMCs provided the cDNA or gDNA that served as material.

The data were produced by immunoSEQ multiplex PCR, yet TCRdb's version contains in-frame clones alone and is incomplete. The repertoire holds fewer than 500,000 clones, with over 85% as singletons. The ends were cut back, 10 bases at V and 0 bases at J, with 9 bases in the middle. CDR3 size: 13 residues. The germline V gene has CDR1 MGHRA and CDR2 YSYEKL. Seattle enrolled patients during active infection and tracked them longitudinally. The V gene is TRBV4-1, the J gene TRBJ2-2, with D unclear. Input material: peripheral blood. The origin of this receptor is a man aged 18 to 35 with COVID-19, enrolled during active disease. The CDR3 is CATAQTNTGELFF. CDR3 coding DNA: TGCGCCACGGCACAGACGAACACCGGGGAGCTGTTTTTT.